This TCR beta chain was sequenced for a study of T cell repertoires in cytomegalovirus infection. Study details: Well-studied HLA-B-restricted epitopes and recently identified HLA-C-restricted epitopes of CMV were both used in the study.

TCRdb ran MiXCR on the reads and lists one entry per CDR3 protein. The sample gives under 300,000 distinct CDR3 sequences, under 25% of which show up once; roughly a fifth is in the top ten. The germline CDR1 and CDR2 sequences are SGHTA and FQGNSA. V lost 3 bases and J lost 7, with 13 bases in between. This CDR3 spans 14 amino acids. Of note for this clonotype: Its antigen is as yet unknown.

The sequenced sample was cultured PBMCs, obtained from culture after CMV antigen stimulation. V and J are TRBV7-2 and TRBJ1-5; weak D call: TRBD1 (5 bases). The receptor was isolated from a human donor in good health (CMV status not recorded). Some clones in this sample may be carry-over from other donors' samples. The DNA for the CDR3 is TGTGCCAGCAGCTTGGGTGCGGAGGGGCAGCCCCAGCATTTT. The encoded protein is CASSLGAEGQPQHF.